This T cell receptor beta chain appears in the sequencing data of a study of regulatory dendritic cells for organ transplantation. The data were produced by immunoSEQ multiplex PCR, yet TCRdb's version contains in-frame clones alone and is incomplete. This table holds about 28,000 clones, under 90% found once. CDR1 LGHNA and CDR2 YSLEER come from the germline V gene. Trimming cost V 4 bases and J 0 bases, with 13 bases left between them. The CDR3 consists of 16 residues. In its sample, this clone was seen once. The TCR originated in a human donor in good health. The genes are TRBV4-3 and TRBJ2-1; D unclear. Sequencing was done on a sample of naive CD8+ T cells from blood. The subset denotes: CD45RA+ naive T cells. The CDR3 DNA sequence: TGCGCCAGCAGCCCAGTGGGCGTGAGCTCCTACAATGAGCAGTTCTTC. Translating gives CASSPVGVSSYNEQFF.